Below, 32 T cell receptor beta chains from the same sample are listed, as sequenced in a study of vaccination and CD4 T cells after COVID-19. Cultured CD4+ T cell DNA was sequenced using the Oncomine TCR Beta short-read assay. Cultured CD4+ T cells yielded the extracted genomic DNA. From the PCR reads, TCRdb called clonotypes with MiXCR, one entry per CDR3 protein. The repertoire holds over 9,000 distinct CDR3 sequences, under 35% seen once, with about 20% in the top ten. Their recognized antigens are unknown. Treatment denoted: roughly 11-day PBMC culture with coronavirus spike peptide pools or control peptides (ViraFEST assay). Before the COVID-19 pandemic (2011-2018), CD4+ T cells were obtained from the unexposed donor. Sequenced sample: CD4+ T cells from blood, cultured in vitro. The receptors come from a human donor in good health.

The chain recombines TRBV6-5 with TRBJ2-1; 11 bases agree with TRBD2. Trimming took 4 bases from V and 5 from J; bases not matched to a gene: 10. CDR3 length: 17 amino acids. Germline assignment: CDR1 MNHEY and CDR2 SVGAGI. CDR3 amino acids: CASSFRLAGPSDNEQFF. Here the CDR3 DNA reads TGTGCCAGCAGTTTCCGACTAGCGGGACCCAGTGACAATGAGCAGTTCTTC.

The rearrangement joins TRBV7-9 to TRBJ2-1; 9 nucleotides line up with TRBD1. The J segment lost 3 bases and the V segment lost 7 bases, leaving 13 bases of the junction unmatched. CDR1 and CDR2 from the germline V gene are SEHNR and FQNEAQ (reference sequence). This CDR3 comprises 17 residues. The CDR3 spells CASTKPPGTGHYNEQFF. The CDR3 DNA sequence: TGTGCCAGCACCAAACCGCCAGGGACAGGGCACTACAATGAGCAGTTCTTC.

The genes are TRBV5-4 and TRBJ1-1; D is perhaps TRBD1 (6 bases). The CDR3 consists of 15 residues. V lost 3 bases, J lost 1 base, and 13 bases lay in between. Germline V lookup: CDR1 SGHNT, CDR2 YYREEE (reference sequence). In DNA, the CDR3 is TGTGCCAGCAGCTCCCCAGGGGCTCGGAACACTGAAGCTTTCTTT. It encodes CASSSPGARNTEAFF.

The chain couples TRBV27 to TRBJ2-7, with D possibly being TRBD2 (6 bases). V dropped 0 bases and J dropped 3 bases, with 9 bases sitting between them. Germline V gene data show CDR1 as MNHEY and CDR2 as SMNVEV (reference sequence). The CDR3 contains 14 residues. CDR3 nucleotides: TGTGCCAGCAGTTTATCCGGGAGTTTCTACGAGCAGTACTTC. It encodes CASSLSGSFYEQYF.

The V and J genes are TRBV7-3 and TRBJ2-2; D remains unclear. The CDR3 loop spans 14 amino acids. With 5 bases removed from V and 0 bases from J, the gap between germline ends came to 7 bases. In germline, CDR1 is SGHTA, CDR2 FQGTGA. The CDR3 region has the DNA TGTGCCAGCAGCCCCTATACGAACACCGGGGAGCTGTTTTTT. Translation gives CASSPYTNTGELFF.

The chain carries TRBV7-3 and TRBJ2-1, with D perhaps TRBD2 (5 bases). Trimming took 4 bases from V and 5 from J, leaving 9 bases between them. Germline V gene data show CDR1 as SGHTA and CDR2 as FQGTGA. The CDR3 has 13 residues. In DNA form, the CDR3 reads TGTGCCAGCAGCTCTACTAGAAACAATGAGCAGTTCTTC. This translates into CASSSTRNNEQFF.

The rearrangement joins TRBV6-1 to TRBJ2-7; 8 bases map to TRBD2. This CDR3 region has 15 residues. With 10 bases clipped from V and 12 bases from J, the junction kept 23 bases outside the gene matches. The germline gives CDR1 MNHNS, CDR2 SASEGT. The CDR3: CATTLLSGTSGETYF. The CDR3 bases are TGTGCCACCACCCTTCTTAGCGGGACCTCGGGCGAGACGTACTTC.

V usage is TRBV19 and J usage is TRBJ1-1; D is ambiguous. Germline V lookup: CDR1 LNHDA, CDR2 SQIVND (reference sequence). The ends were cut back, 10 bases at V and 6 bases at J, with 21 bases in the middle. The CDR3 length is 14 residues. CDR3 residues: CATRGWGFRAEAFF. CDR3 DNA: TGTGCCACTCGCGGGTGGGGTTTCCGCGCTGAAGCTTTCTTT.

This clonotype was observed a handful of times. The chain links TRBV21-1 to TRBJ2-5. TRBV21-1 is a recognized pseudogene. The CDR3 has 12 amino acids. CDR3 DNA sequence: TGTGCCAGCAGCAAGTTGCAAGAGACCCAGTACTTC. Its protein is CASSKLQETQYF.

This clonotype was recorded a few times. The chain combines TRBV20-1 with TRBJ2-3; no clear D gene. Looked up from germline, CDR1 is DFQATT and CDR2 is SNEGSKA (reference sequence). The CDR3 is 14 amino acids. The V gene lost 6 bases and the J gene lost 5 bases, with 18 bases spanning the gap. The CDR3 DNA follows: TGCAGTGCCAGTCTATTCATAGGCGGAGATACGCAGTATTTT. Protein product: CSASLFIGGDTQYF.

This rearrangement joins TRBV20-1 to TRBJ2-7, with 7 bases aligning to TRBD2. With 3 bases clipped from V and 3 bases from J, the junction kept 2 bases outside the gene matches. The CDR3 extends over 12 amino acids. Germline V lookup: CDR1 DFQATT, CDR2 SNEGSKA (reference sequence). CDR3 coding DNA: TGCAGTGCTAGCCCTAGCGGCTACGAGCAGTACTTC. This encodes CSASPSGYEQYF.

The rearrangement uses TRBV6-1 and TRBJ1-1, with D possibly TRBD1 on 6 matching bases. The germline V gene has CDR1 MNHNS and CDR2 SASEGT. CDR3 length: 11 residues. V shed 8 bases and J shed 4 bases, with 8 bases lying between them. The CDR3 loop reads CASQGSTEAFF. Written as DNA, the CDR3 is TGTGCCAGCCAGGGGAGCACTGAAGCTTTCTTT.

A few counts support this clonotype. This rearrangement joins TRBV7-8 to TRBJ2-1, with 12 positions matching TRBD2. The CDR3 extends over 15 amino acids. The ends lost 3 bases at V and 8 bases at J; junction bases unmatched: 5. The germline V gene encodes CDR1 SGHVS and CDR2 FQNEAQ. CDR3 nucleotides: TGTGCCAGCAGCTTGGCTAGCGGGAGGGCCGATGAGCAGTTCTTC. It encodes CASSLASGRADEQFF.

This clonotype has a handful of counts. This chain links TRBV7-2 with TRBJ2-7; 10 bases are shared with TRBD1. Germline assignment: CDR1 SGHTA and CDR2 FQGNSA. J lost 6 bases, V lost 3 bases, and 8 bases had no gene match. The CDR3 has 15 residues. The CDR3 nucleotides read TGTGCCAGCAGCTTCCTCCGGGACAGGGGCGCCGAGCAGTACTTC. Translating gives CASSFLRDRGAEQYF.

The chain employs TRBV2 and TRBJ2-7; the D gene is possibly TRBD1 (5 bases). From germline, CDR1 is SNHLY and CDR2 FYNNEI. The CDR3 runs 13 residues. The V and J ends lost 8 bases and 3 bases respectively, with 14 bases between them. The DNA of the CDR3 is TGTGCCAGCCAATCCGACAGAGGCTACGAGCAGTACTTC. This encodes CASQSDRGYEQYF.

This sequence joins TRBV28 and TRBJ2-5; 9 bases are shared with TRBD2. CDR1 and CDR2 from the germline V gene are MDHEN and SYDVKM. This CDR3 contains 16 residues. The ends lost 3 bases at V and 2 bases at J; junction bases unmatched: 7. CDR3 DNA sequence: TGTGCCAGCAGTTTTTTGAGCCTAGCGGGGCAAGAGACCCAGTACTTC. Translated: CASSFLSLAGQETQYF.

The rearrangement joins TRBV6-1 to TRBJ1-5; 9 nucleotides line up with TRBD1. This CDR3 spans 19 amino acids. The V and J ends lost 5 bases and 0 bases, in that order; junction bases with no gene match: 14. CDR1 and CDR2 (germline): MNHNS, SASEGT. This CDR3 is CASSHPGTGSLGSNQPQHF. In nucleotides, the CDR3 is TGTGCCAGCAGTCACCCTGGGACAGGGAGCCTTGGTAGCAATCAGCCCCAGCATTTT.

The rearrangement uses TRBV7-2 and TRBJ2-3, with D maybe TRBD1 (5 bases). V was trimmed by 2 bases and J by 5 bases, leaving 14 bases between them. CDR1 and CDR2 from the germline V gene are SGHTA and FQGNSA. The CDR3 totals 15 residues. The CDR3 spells CASSLRSLGEDTQYF. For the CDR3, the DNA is TGTGCCAGCAGCTTAAGATCCCTAGGGGAAGATACGCAGTATTTT.

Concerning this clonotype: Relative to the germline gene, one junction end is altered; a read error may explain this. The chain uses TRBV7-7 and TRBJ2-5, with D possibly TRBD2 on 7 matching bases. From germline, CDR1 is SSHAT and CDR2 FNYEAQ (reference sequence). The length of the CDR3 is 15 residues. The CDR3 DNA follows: TGTGCTAGCAGCGTGAGGGGGGGCGAAGGAGAGACCCAGTACTTC. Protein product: CASSVRGGEGETQYF. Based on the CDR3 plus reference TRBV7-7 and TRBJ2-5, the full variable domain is GAGVSQSPRYKVTKRGQDVTLRCDPISSHATLYWYQQALGQGPEFLTYFNYEAQPDKSGLPSDRFSAERPEGSISTLTIQRTEQRDSAMYRCASSVRGGEGETQYFGPGTRLLVL.

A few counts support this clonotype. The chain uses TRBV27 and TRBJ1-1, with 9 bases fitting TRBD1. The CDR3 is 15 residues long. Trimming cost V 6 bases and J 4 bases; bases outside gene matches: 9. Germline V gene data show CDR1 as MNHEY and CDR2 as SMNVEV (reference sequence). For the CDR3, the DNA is TGTGCCAGCAGCTTCATCGACAGGGGGAGCACTGAAGCTTTCTTT. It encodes CASSFIDRGSTEAFF.

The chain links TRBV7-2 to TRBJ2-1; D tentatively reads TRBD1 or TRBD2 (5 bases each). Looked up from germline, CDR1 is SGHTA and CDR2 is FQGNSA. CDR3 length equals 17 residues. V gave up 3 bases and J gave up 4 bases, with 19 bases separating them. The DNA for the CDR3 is TGTGCCAGCAGCTTGGCGAACAGCGTCTGGGGGTACAATGAGCAGTTCTTC. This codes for CASSLANSVWGYNEQFF.

The CDR3 nucleotides read TGTGCCAGCTCACCTCCCGGAGATCAGCCCCAGCATTTT. It encodes CASSPPGDQPQHF. The chain joins TRBV18 to TRBJ1-5; D remains ambiguous. This CDR3 contains 13 residues. Germline values: CDR1 KGHSH, CDR2 LQKENI. The V end was cut by 3 bases, the J end by 5 bases, with 8 bases between.

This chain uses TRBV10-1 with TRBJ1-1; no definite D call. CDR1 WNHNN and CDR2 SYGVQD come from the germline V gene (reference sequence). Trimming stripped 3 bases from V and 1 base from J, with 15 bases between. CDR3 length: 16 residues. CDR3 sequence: CASSEGRTFGNTEAFF. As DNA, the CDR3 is TGCGCCAGCAGTGAAGGACGGACTTTTGGGAACACTGAAGCTTTCTTT.

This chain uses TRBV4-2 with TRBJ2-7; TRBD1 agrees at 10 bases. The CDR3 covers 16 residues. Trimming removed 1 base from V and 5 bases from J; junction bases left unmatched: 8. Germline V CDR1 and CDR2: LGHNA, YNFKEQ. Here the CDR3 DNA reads TGTGCCAGCAGCCAAGGGGACAGGGGACGCTTAGACGAGCAGTACTTC. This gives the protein CASSQGDRGRLDEQYF.

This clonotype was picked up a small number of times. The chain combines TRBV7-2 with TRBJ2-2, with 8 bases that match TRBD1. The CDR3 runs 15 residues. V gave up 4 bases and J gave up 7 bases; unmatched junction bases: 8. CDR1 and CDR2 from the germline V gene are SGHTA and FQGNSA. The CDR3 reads CASSSGSGGFGELFF. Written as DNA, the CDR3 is TGTGCCAGCAGCTCAGGTTCAGGGGGCTTCGGGGAGCTGTTTTTT.

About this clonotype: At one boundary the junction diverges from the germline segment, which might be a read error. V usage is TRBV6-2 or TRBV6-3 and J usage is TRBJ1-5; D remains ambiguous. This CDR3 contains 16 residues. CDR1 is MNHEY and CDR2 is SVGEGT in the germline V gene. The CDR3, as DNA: TGTACCAGCAGTTATTTAGGCAGACATAGCAATCAGCCCCAGCATTTT. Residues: CTSSYLGRHSNQPQHF.

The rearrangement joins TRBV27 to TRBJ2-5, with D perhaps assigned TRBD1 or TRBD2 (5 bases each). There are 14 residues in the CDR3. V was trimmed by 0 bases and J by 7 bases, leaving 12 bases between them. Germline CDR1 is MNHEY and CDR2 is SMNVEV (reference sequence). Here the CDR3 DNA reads TGTGCCAGCAGTTTATCGGGGGACCGTGGGACCCAGTACTTC. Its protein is CASSLSGDRGTQYF.

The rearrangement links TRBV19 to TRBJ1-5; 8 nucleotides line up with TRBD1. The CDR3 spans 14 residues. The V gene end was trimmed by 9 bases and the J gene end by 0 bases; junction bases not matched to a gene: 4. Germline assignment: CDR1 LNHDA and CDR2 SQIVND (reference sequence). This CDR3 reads CASHRGNSNQPQHF. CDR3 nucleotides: TGTGCCAGCCACAGGGGGAATAGCAATCAGCCCCAGCATTTT. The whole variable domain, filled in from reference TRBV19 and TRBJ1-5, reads DGGITQSPKYLFRKEGQNVTLSCEQNLNHDAMYWYRQDPGQGLRLIYYSQIVNDFQKGDIAEGYSVSREKKESFPLTVTSAQKNPTAFYLCASHRGNSNQPQHFGDGTRLSIL.

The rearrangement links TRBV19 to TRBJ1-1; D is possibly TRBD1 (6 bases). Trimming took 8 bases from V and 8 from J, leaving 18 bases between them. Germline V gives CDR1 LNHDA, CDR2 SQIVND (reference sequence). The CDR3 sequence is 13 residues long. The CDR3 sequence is CASGPWDTLEAFF. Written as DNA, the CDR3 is TGTGCCAGTGGGCCCTGGGACACCTTAGAAGCTTTCTTT.

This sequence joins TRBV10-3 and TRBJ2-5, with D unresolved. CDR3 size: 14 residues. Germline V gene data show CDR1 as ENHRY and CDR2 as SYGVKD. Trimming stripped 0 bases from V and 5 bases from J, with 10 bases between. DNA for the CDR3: TGTGCCATCAGTGAGTCTGAAGGTTCTGAGACCCAGTACTTC. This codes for CAISESEGSETQYF.

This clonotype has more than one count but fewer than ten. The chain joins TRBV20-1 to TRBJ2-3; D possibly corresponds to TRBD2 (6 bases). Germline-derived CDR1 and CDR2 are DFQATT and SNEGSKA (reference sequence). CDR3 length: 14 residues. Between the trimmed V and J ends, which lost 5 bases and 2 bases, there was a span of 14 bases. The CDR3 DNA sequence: TGCAGTGCTCCTCCAGGGACTCTCACAGATACGCAGTATTTT. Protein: CSAPPGTLTDTQYF.

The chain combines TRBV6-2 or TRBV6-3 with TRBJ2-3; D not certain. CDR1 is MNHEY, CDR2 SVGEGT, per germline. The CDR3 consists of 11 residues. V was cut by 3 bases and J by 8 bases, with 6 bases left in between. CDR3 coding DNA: TGTGCCAGCAGTTATTTGGGTACGCAGTATTTT. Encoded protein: CASSYLGTQYF.